One and the same sample provided the 30 T cell receptor beta chains below, sequenced in a study of blood T cell repertoires in COVID-19. Sequencing used immunoSEQ multiplex PCR; TCRdb keeps in-frame clones, though not all of them. The table records some 85,000 clones, roughly 80% of them present only once. The sequencing sample was made of peripheral blood. These receptors were taken from a human donor in a cohort sampled during active COVID-19.

The sample holds one count of this clone. CDR3 DNA sequence: TGTGCCAGCAGTTCCCCTATTGACGGGGAGCTGTTTTTT. It specifies CASSSPIDGELFF. The chain links TRBV28 to TRBJ2-2; D is uncertain. There are 13 residues in the CDR3. From germline, CDR1 is MDHEN and CDR2 SYDVKM. V was pared by 4 bases and J by 7 bases, with 10 bases between.

This clone has a handful of counts. The J gene is TRBJ2-7, the V gene TRBV11-2; 7 positions agree with TRBD1. This CDR3 comprises 16 residues. Per the germline V gene, CDR1 is SGHAT and CDR2 is FQNNGV. The trim removed 5 bases at V and 5 bases at J, leaving 15 bases unmatched. CDR3 residues: CASSPRTGGTPNEQYF. CDR3 in DNA: TGTGCCAGCAGCCCTAGGACAGGAGGAACCCCCAACGAGCAGTACTTC.

The J gene is TRBJ2-7, the V gene TRBV7-9; TRBD1 matches at 10 bases. J lost 1 base, V lost 5 bases, and 8 bases had no gene match. This CDR3 is 16 amino acids long. Germline CDR1 and CDR2: SEHNR and FQNEAQ (reference sequence). CDR3 protein: CASSLGQGDASYEQYF. The CDR3 DNA follows: TGTGCCAGCAGCCTTGGACAGGGGGACGCTTCCTACGAGCAGTACTTC.

The gene calls are TRBV28 and TRBJ1-5, with D hard to call. Germline V gene data show CDR1 as MDHEN and CDR2 as SYDVKM. Trimming shortened V by 10 bases and J by 0 bases, and 10 bases separated the two germline ends. CDR3 length: 13 amino acids. CDR3 nucleotide sequence: TGTGCCACCACAGTACATAGCAATCAGCCCCAGCATTTT. It encodes CATTVHSNQPQHF. The full variable domain, with the rest looked up from reference TRBV28 and TRBJ1-5, is DVKVTQSSRYLVKRTGEKVFLECVQDMDHENMFWYRQDPGLGLRLIYFSYDVKMKEKGDIPEGYSVSREKKERFSLILESASTNQTSMYLCATTVHSNQPQHFGDGTRLSIL.

The chain links TRBV7-9 to TRBJ2-3, with 14 bases aligning to TRBD2. This CDR3 is built from 17 residues. The germline gives CDR1 SEHNR, CDR2 FQNEAQ (reference sequence). Trimming cost V 6 bases and J 3 bases; bases outside gene matches: 8. CDR3 sequence reads: CASSQGLAGATTDTQYF. CDR3 nucleotide sequence: TGTGCCAGCAGTCAGGGACTAGCGGGAGCTACGACAGATACGCAGTATTTT.

The rearrangement joins TRBV5-8 to TRBJ2-5; possibly TRBD1 for D (6 bases). Trimming stripped 4 bases from V and 2 bases from J, with 15 bases between. CDR3 length: 15 amino acids. The germline gives CDR1 SGHTS, CDR2 YDEGEE. As DNA, the CDR3 is TGTGCCAGCAGCCTCGGGACACACCGACAAGAGACCCAGTACTTC. It encodes CASSLGTHRQETQYF.

The V and J genes are TRBV19 and TRBJ2-7, with D possibly being TRBD1 (6 bases). Germline V gene lookup returns CDR1 LNHDA and CDR2 SQIVND (reference sequence). CDR3 size: 13 residues. Deletions cut 5 bases from V and 2 bases from J, with 10 bases between. In DNA form, the CDR3 reads TGTGCCAGTAGTTCGACAGGTCCCTACGAGCAGTACTTC. Its protein product is CASSSTGPYEQYF.

The chain carries TRBV6-6 and TRBJ2-1, with TRBD1 as a possible D gene (6 bases). Germline loops: CDR1 MNHNY, CDR2 SVGAGI (reference sequence). The V end was cut by 7 bases, the J end by 0 bases, with 13 bases between. This CDR3 has 15 amino acids. The CDR3 here is CASIDRTSSYNEQFF. In nucleotides, the CDR3 is TGTGCCAGCATCGACAGGACGAGCTCCTACAATGAGCAGTTCTTC.

The gene calls are TRBV27 and TRBJ2-1, with 7 positions matching TRBD2. Losses at the gene ends were 2 bases for V and 3 bases for J; bases not matched to a gene: 4. The CDR3 runs 15 residues. Looked up from germline, CDR1 is MNHEY and CDR2 is SMNVEV (reference sequence). CDR3 amino acids: CASSLTPSGYNEQFF. The CDR3 nucleotides are TGTGCCAGCAGTTTAACGCCTAGCGGCTACAATGAGCAGTTCTTC.

J is TRBJ2-5 and V is TRBV28; 7 bases are shared with TRBD1. V lost 5 bases and J lost 3; bases outside the gene matches: 12. The CDR3 covers 16 residues. From germline, CDR1 is MDHEN and CDR2 SYDVKM. CDR3 nucleotide sequence: TGTGCCAGCAGTGGGACAGATACGCGGGCGAAAGAGACCCAGTACTTC. Protein: CASSGTDTRAKETQYF. Supplemented by reference TRBV28 and TRBJ2-5, the full variable domain reads DVKVTQSSRYLVKRTGEKVFLECVQDMDHENMFWYRQDPGLGLRLIYFSYDVKMKEKGDIPEGYSVSREKKERFSLILESASTNQTSMYLCASSGTDTRAKETQYFGPGTRLLVL.

The chain carries TRBV12-3 or TRBV12-4 and TRBJ1-2, with D hard to call. This CDR3 spans 10 amino acids. V dropped 6 bases and J dropped 8 bases, with 7 bases sitting between them. The CDR3: CASRFQGYTF. In DNA, the CDR3 is TGTGCCAGCAGATTCCAGGGCTACACCTTC.

The rearrangement uses TRBV7-2 and TRBJ2-4; 10 bases match TRBD2. J lost 4 bases, V lost 5 bases, and 11 bases had no gene match. The CDR3 spans 17 residues. Germline-derived CDR1 and CDR2 are SGHTA and FQGNSA. The CDR3: CASSPGWGTSEKNIQYF. DNA for the CDR3: TGTGCCAGCAGCCCGGGATGGGGGACTAGCGAAAAAAACATTCAGTACTTC. The full variable domain, its missing parts supplied by reference TRBV7-2 and TRBJ2-4, is GAGVSQSPSNKVTEKGKDVELRCDPISGHTALYWYRQSLGQGLEFLIYFQGNSAPDKSGLPSDRFSAERTGGSVSTLTIQRTQQEDSAVYLCASSPGWGTSEKNIQYFGAGTRLSVL.

The chain carries TRBV11-3 and TRBJ1-1; weak D call: TRBD1 (6 bases). Germline lookup yields CDR1 SGHNT and CDR2 YENEEA. Trimming removed 5 bases from V and 3 bases from J, with 10 bases in between. This CDR3 contains 13 residues. For the CDR3, the DNA is TGTGCCAGCAGCCGCGGGGGGCACACTGAAGCTTTCTTT. This codes for CASSRGGHTEAFF.

The chain couples TRBV18 to TRBJ2-2; 10 bases map to TRBD1. Germline CDR1 KGHSH, CDR2 LQKENI. The J segment lost 6 bases and the V segment lost 3 bases, leaving 4 bases of the junction unmatched. CDR3 length equals 15 residues. The CDR3 region has the DNA TGTGCCAGCTCACCGGACAGGGGGAAGGCCGGGGAGCTGTTTTTT. It yields the protein CASSPDRGKAGELFF.

This clone was seen once. The chain employs TRBV5-1 and TRBJ2-3; perhaps TRBD1 as D (5 bases). Trimming removed 7 bases at V and 6 bases at J, with 18 bases between. Germline CDR1 and CDR2: SGHRS and YFSETQ. This CDR3 spans 14 amino acids. CDR3 sequence (DNA): TGCGCCAGCGCTGTGACAGACATAAGGGATACGCAGTATTTT. It encodes CASAVTDIRDTQYF.

The V and J genes are TRBV3-1 (or the pseudogene TRBV3-2) and TRBJ1-2; D perhaps matches TRBD1 (5 bases). CDR1 is LGHDT, CDR2 YNNKEL, per germline (reference sequence). This CDR3 has 14 amino acids. The ends were cut back, 1 base at V and 9 bases at J, with 15 bases in the middle. CDR3 residues: CASSQGAGFGSYTF. The DNA for the CDR3 is TGTGCCAGCAGCCAAGGGGCAGGGTTCGGCAGCTACACCTTC.

V gene TRBV19 combines with J gene TRBJ2-7; D is perhaps TRBD2 (5 bases). Trimming removed 9 bases at V and 3 bases at J, with 9 bases between. The CDR3 sequence is 11 residues long. CDR1 and CDR2 from the germline V gene are LNHDA and SQIVND (reference sequence). CDR3 bases: TGTGCCAGCGGACTTATCTACGAGCAGTACTTC. Translating gives CASGLIYEQYF.

The V gene is TRBV3-1 (or the pseudogene TRBV3-2), the J gene TRBJ2-5; possibly TRBD2 for D (5 bases). The CDR3 runs 17 residues. Germline V gives CDR1 LGHDT, CDR2 YNNKEL (reference sequence). V was trimmed by 4 bases and J by 5 bases, leaving 23 bases between them. The CDR3 DNA follows: TGTGCCAGCAGCCTACGACTAAGCGGATTCTTTATGGAGACCCAGTACTTC. Translating gives CASSLRLSGFFMETQYF.

The chain couples TRBV7-2 to TRBJ2-3; D unclear. Trimming left V 3 bases short and J 3 bases short, with 4 bases between. Germline values: CDR1 SGHTA, CDR2 FQGNSA. CDR3 length: 12 residues. The CDR3 here is CASSFYTDTQYF. In DNA, the CDR3 is TGTGCCAGCAGCTTTTATACAGATACGCAGTATTTT.

This clone was recorded a few times. The V call is TRBV7-6, the J call TRBJ2-7; D unresolved. V lost 1 base and J 3 bases, leaving 13 bases between the germline ends. The germline gives CDR1 SGHVS, CDR2 FNYEAQ. This CDR3 is built from 15 residues. CDR3 region: CASSLGGLHGYEQYF. DNA of the CDR3: TGTGCCAGCAGCTTAGGTGGCTTACATGGCTACGAGCAGTACTTC.

V and J are TRBV9 and TRBJ1-1; a weak D match, TRBD1 (5 bases). Germline CDR1 SGDLS, CDR2 YYNGEE. The CDR3 sequence is 19 residues long. The ends were cut back, 0 bases at V and 0 bases at J, with 21 bases in the middle. CDR3 loop: CASSVGPAGEETMNTEAFF. Here the CDR3 DNA reads TGTGCCAGCAGCGTAGGACCAGCGGGGGAGGAGACCATGAACACTGAAGCTTTCTTT.

The V and J genes are TRBV4-3 and TRBJ2-4; possible D gene TRBD1, 5 bases. Deletions cut 3 bases from V and 2 bases from J, with 14 bases between. The CDR3 sequence is 16 residues long. Germline CDR1 and CDR2: LGHNA and YSLEER. This CDR3 is CASSHLGQGSKNIQYF. Written as DNA, the CDR3 is TGCGCCAGCAGCCACCTTGGCCAGGGTTCCAAAAACATTCAGTACTTC.

This clone was observed a few times. The gene calls are TRBV7-8 and TRBJ2-5, with no clear D. The CDR3 has 14 residues. Trimming stripped 0 bases from V and 9 bases from J, with 14 bases between. CDR1 is SGHVS, CDR2 FQNEAQ, per germline. CDR3 region: CASSLAQGGAAQYF. DNA of the CDR3: TGTGCCAGCAGCTTAGCGCAAGGTGGTGCGGCCCAGTACTTC.

The chain uses TRBV7-3 and TRBJ2-2, with D possibly matching TRBD2 (5 bases). CDR1 SGHTA and CDR2 FQGTGA come from the germline V gene. The CDR3 is made up of 16 amino acids. V lost 5 bases, J lost 6 bases, and 19 bases lay in between. CDR3 protein: CASSPRLAVRAGELFF. The CDR3 coding sequence is TGTGCCAGCAGCCCCAGATTGGCGGTGAGGGCCGGGGAGCTGTTTTTT.

The genes are TRBV10-3 and TRBJ1-3, with D maybe TRBD1 (6 bases). The CDR3 is 14 residues long. In germline, CDR1 is ENHRY, CDR2 SYGVKD. V shed 3 bases and J shed 4 bases, with 10 bases lying between them. The CDR3 sequence: CAISEGGAGNTIYF. DNA of the CDR3: TGTGCCATCAGTGAAGGGGGGGCGGGAAACACCATATATTTT.

The rearrangement uses TRBV19 and TRBJ2-1; weak D call: TRBD1 (6 bases). Trimming took off 9 bases at V and 9 bases at J, with 27 bases between the two ends. The V gene's germline CDR1 is LNHDA and CDR2 SQIVND (reference sequence). This CDR3 is built from 16 residues. This CDR3 reads CASKLLRGDGRSEQFF. The CDR3, as DNA: TGTGCCAGCAAACTCCTCAGGGGCGACGGGCGTAGTGAGCAGTTCTTC. Supplemented by reference TRBV19 and TRBJ2-1, the full variable domain reads DGGITQSPKYLFRKEGQNVTLSCEQNLNHDAMYWYRQDPGQGLRLIYYSQIVNDFQKGDIAEGYSVSREKKESFPLTVTSAQKNPTAFYLCASKLLRGDGRSEQFFGPGTRLTVL.

The rearrangement uses TRBV7-8 and TRBJ2-2; 10 positions agree with TRBD2. V was clipped by 5 bases and J by 3 bases; unmatched bases: 9. Germline lookup yields CDR1 SGHVS and CDR2 FQNEAQ. There are 17 residues in the CDR3. CDR3 loop: CASSIHRTSGHTGELFF. In DNA form, the CDR3 reads TGTGCCAGCAGCATACACAGGACTAGCGGACACACCGGGGAGCTGTTTTTT.

The chain couples TRBV3-1 (or the pseudogene TRBV3-2) to TRBJ2-7; tentatively, D is TRBD1 (5 bases). This CDR3 is built from 14 residues. CDR1 and CDR2 (germline): LGHDT, YNNKEL (reference sequence). The V end was cut by 1 base, the J end by 6 bases, with 13 bases between. The CDR3 here is CASSQGPQGREQYF. CDR3 nucleotide sequence: TGTGCCAGCAGCCAAGGGCCCCAGGGCCGCGAGCAGTACTTC.

This clone was seen just once. The chain recombines TRBV7-9 with TRBJ2-7, with 10 nucleotides matching TRBD2. Germline values: CDR1 SEHNR, CDR2 FQNEAQ (reference sequence). Trimming at V came to 5 bases and at J to 0 bases, leaving 4 bases not matched to a gene. The CDR3 sequence is 15 residues long. Written as DNA, the CDR3 is TGTGCCAGCAGCCGAGCGGGAGGGGGCTCCTACGAGCAGTACTTC. Protein sequence: CASSRAGGGSYEQYF. The entire variable domain, with the rest obtained from reference TRBV7-9 and TRBJ2-7, is as follows: DTGVSQNPRHKITKRGQNVTFRCDPISEHNRLYWYRQTLGQGPEFLTYFQNEAQLEKSRLLSDRFSAERPKGSFSTLEIQRTEQGDSAMYLCASSRAGGGSYEQYFGPGTRLTVT.

This chain connects TRBV19 to TRBJ2-2, with 12 bases aligning to TRBD2. Germline lookup yields CDR1 LNHDA and CDR2 SQIVND (reference sequence). CDR3 size: 17 residues. The V segment lost 4 bases and the J segment 0 bases; nucleotides outside the gene matches: 3. CDR3 bases: TGTGCCAGTAGTAGGTGGACTAGCGGGGCGAACACCGGGGAGCTGTTTTTT. Translating it yields CASSRWTSGANTGELFF.